The 18 T cell receptor beta chains below come from one sample, sequenced in a study of T cell clonality in common variable immunodeficiency. Repertoires were generated with immunoSEQ multiplex PCR, while TCRdb's copy carries only in-frame clones and drops some. Observed in the sample are tens of thousands of clones, none of them singletons. Material: peripheral blood mononuclear cells. These receptors were collected from a person aged 18 to 70 in good health.

There are many counts of this clone. The read terminates 3 residues ahead of where the CDR3 ends, so the germline J gene completes it. The V gene is TRBV6-1, the J gene TRBJ2-7; 9 bases match TRBD1. Trimming at V came to 4 bases and at J to 2 bases, leaving 3 bases not matched to a gene. Germline V gene sequence: CDR1 MNHNS, CDR2 SASEGT. The CDR3 is made up of 14 amino acids. CDR3 DNA (partial): TGTGCCAGCAGTGGGAGGACAGGGGCCTACGAG. Its protein product is CASSGRTGAYE. The full CDR3 protein reads CASSGRTGAYEQYF.

This clone was seen ten or more times. The sequenced part of the CDR3 DNA is TGTGCCAGCAGCTTAGGCCTTTTTAGCGAGGGTGATGAG. Translated: CASSLGLFSEGDE. The whole CDR3 sequence is CASSLGLFSEGDEQFF. The V call is TRBV13, the J call TRBJ2-1, with D perhaps matching TRBD2 (5 bases). The CDR3 end is not reached by the read, which stops 3 residues before it; the germline J gene fills it in. The V end lost 0 bases, the J end lost 8 bases, and 17 bases lay between the germline ends. The CDR3 runs 16 residues. CDR1 is PRHDT, CDR2 FYEKMQ, per germline (reference sequence).

This clone was counted many times. Sequencing ends 3 residues short of the CDR3 end; the germline J gene provides the rest. The chain links TRBV6-2 or TRBV6-3 to TRBJ1-1, with D unresolved. The CDR3 sequence is 12 residues long. Germline V gives CDR1 MNHEY, CDR2 SVGEGT. The V and J ends lost 11 bases and 0 bases respectively, with 10 bases between them. The covered CDR3 bases are TGTGCCTCCCGGGGATTGAACACTGAA. It yields the protein CASRGLNTE. The whole CDR3 sequence is CASRGLNTEAFF.

Notes on this clone: The read ends 3 residues early relative to the CDR3; the germline J gene fills the gap. V is TRBV27 and J is TRBJ2-7, with TRBD1 matching 9 bases. Germline trimming cut 3 bases from V and 3 bases from J; bases unmatched to any gene: 9. The CDR3 consists of 16 residues. CDR1 and CDR2 (germline): MNHEY, SMNVEV (reference sequence). The sequenced part of the CDR3 DNA is TGTGCCAGCAGTTTGTTTTTTGGGACAGGGTTCTACGAG. The encoded protein is CASSLFFGTGFYE. The CDR3 reads in full as CASSLFFGTGFYEQYF.

This clone was seen repeatedly, ten times or more. From the germline J gene comes the end of the CDR3, since the read stops 3 residues before it. The chain combines TRBV10-3 with TRBJ2-4; D possibly corresponds to TRBD1 (6 bases). The CDR3 is made up of 14 amino acids. Germline V gives CDR1 ENHRY, CDR2 SYGVKD. V was trimmed by 8 bases and J by 6 bases, leaving 17 bases between them. Here the CDR3 reads CAIGQQGEGNIQYF. The part of the CDR3 DNA that was read is TGTGCCATCGGTCAACAGGGTGAGGGAAACATT.

This clone was seen at least ten times. The read ends 3 residues before the CDR3 terminus; that terminus is restored from the germline J gene. V and J are TRBV20-1 and TRBJ1-2; D may be TRBD1 (5 bases). With 5 bases removed from V and 6 bases from J, the gap between germline ends came to 16 bases. The V gene's germline CDR1 is DFQATT and CDR2 SNEGSKA (reference sequence). The CDR3 has 13 amino acids. The sequenced part of the CDR3 DNA is TGCAGTGCTCCCACACAGGAATCTCATGGC. This encodes CSAPTQESHG. The full CDR3 is CSAPTQESHGYTF.

This clone was seen repeatedly, ten times or more. The read ends 3 residues before the CDR3 terminus; that terminus is restored from the germline J gene. The rearrangement joins TRBV20-1 to TRBJ1-2; 7 bases agree with TRBD1. Trimming at V came to 0 bases and at J to 3 bases, leaving 7 bases not matched to a gene. CDR1 and CDR2 from the germline V gene are DFQATT and SNEGSKA (reference sequence). CDR3 length equals 15 residues. The part of the CDR3 DNA that was read is TGCAGTGCTAGAGATGGGAGACAGGGCTACTATGGC. This gives the protein CSARDGRQGYYG. The CDR3 as a whole reads CSARDGRQGYYGYTF.

In its sample, this clone was seen many times. The read gets to within 3 residues of the CDR3 end, and the germline J gene fills in the rest. The chain employs TRBV14 and TRBJ2-1; D gene unclear. V was cut by 2 bases and J by 4 bases, with 12 bases left in between. CDR3 length: 15 residues. Germline CDR1 and CDR2: SGHDN and FVKESK. The CDR3 bases that were read are TGTGCCAGCAGCCAACGGAACGGAGCGTACAATGAG. Translated, it gives CASSQRNGAYNE. The full CDR3 protein reads CASSQRNGAYNEQFF.

This clone was seen repeatedly, ten times or more. The read ends 3 residues before the CDR3 terminus; that terminus is restored from the germline J gene. The chain has TRBV4-2 and TRBJ2-7; the match to TRBD2 covers 9 bases. The germline V gene has CDR1 LGHNA and CDR2 YNFKEQ. With V trimmed by 1 base and J by 3 bases, 16 bases remained unmatched. The CDR3 has 19 residues. CDR3 DNA (partial): TGTGCCAGCAGCCAAGGGATGGGGGTAGTAGCGGGGGCTCTCTACGAG. This gives the protein CASSQGMGVVAGALYE. The whole CDR3 is CASSQGMGVVAGALYEQYF.

The sample holds many counts of this clone. Partial CDR3 DNA: TGTGCCAGCTCACCAGGGTCTAGGACAGGGGGATCCTATGGC. The encoded protein is CASSPGSRTGGSYG. Given in full, the CDR3 is CASSPGSRTGGSYGYTF. The rearrangement links TRBV18 to TRBJ1-2, with 10 bases fitting TRBD1. The read halts 3 residues ahead of the CDR3 end, with the missing end drawn from the germline J gene. The CDR3 contains 17 residues. With V trimmed by 2 bases and J by 4 bases, 10 bases remained unmatched. Germline V gives CDR1 KGHSH, CDR2 LQKENI.

This clone was recorded many times. The CDR3 end falls 3 residues outside the read, so it is completed with the germline J gene. This chain uses TRBV5-6 with TRBJ1-5; 9 bases are a match to TRBD1. The CDR3 contains 13 residues. With V trimmed by 4 bases and J by 6 bases, 2 bases remained unmatched. Germline V gives CDR1 SGHDT, CDR2 YYEEEE. CDR3 DNA, as far as it was read: TGTGCCAGCAGCAGGGACAGGGCTCAGCCC. Encoded protein: CASSRDRAQP. The complete CDR3 sequence is CASSRDRAQPQHF.

This clone was counted between two and nine times. The DNA ends 3 residues before the CDR3 does, and the rest of the CDR3 is filled in from the germline J gene. The J gene is TRBJ2-5, the V gene TRBV5-4, with TRBD2 identical over 9 bases. The V and J ends lost 0 bases and 5 bases, in that order; junction bases with no gene match: 2. The CDR3 is made up of 14 amino acids. Germline CDR1 and CDR2: SGHNT and YYREEE (reference sequence). This CDR3 reads CASSLGGGGETQYF. The sequenced CDR3 bases are TGTGCCAGCAGCTTGGGCGGGGGGGGTGAGACC.

This clone came up many times. The DNA read from the CDR3 is TGTGCCAGCAGCTTAGGTCCGGGGGTTGGC. It is translated as CASSLGPGVG. The whole CDR3 region reads CASSLGPGVGYTF. The chain recombines TRBV7-2 with TRBJ1-2, with a weak D call TRBD1 (5 bases). Sequencing ends 3 residues short of the CDR3 end; the germline J gene provides the rest. V dropped 1 base and J dropped 7 bases, with 10 bases sitting between them. The germline CDR1 and CDR2 sequences are SGHTA and FQGNSA. CDR3 size: 13 residues.

Points on this clone: Read coverage stops 3 residues before the CDR3 terminus; the germline J gene supplies the remainder. The rearrangement links TRBV20-1 to TRBJ2-1; 15 bases line up with TRBD2. V lost 3 bases to trimming and J lost 2 bases; unmatched junction nucleotides: 8. The CDR3 is 18 amino acids. Germline V lookup: CDR1 DFQATT, CDR2 SNEGSKA (reference sequence). The sequenced CDR3 bases are TGCAGTGCTAGGGGACTAGCGGGGGGCGCGGGGGCCTACAATGAG. This codes for CSARGLAGGAGAYNE. The CDR3 in full is CSARGLAGGAGAYNEQFF.

This clone was detected ten times or more. The read comes to an end 3 residues before the CDR3 does, leaving the germline J gene to fill in the end. The chain is built from TRBV19 and TRBJ1-5, with 9 bases fitting TRBD1. The CDR3 contains 17 residues. Germline V gene lookup returns CDR1 LNHDA and CDR2 SQIVND (reference sequence). V dropped 5 bases and J dropped 4; count of bases not matched to a gene: 12. CDR3 region: CASSVRQGERDNQPQHF. The sequenced part of the CDR3 DNA is TGTGCCAGTAGTGTACGACAGGGGGAAAGGGATAATCAGCCC.

To note about this clone: The read terminates 3 residues before the CDR3 end, so the remaining end is supplied by the germline J gene. This sequence joins TRBV2 and TRBJ1-1; D is unclear. Germline CDR1 SNHLY, CDR2 FYNNEI. Trimming stripped 8 bases from V and 1 base from J, with 11 bases between. The CDR3 is 13 amino acids. The CDR3: CASCRGWNTEAFF. CDR3 DNA (partial): TGTGCCAGCTGTCGGGGATGGAACACTGAA.

The table lists this clone with many counts. The CDR3 goes on 3 residues after the read ends, and that part is filled in from the germline J gene. The V and J genes are TRBV19 and TRBJ2-7; D might be TRBD1 (6 bases). Looked up from germline, CDR1 is LNHDA and CDR2 is SQIVND (reference sequence). V was trimmed by 4 bases and J by 5 bases, leaving 9 bases between them. The CDR3 runs to 12 residues. CDR3 residues: CASSTQGHEQYF. The part of the CDR3 DNA that was read is TGTGCCAGTAGTACACAGGGTCACGAG.

At least ten counts were recorded for this clone. The read ends 3 residues before the CDR3 terminus; that terminus is restored from the germline J gene. The chain carries TRBV30 and TRBJ2-1, with D tentatively TRBD1 (6 bases). The CDR3 contains 15 residues. The V and J ends lost 0 bases and 4 bases respectively, with 13 bases between them. CDR1 and CDR2 from the germline V gene are GTSNPN and SVGIG (reference sequence). The sequenced CDR3 bases are TGTGCCTGGAGTGTTCTGGGGGCTGATTACAATGAG. Amino acids: CAWSVLGADYNE. The complete CDR3 protein is CAWSVLGADYNEQFF.